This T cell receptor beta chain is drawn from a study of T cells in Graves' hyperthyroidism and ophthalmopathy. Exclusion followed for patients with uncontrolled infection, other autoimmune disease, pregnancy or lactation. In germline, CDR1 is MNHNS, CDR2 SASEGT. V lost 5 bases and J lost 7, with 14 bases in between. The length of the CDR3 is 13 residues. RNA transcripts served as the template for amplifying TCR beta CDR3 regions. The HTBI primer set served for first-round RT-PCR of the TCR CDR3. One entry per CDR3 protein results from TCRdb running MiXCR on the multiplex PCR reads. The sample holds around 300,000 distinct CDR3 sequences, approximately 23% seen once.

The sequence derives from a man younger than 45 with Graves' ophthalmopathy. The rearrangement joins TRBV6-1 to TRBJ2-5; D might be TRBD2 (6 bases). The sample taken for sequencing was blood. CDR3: CASSPPRDRTQYF. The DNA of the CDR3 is TGTGCCAGCAGTCCACCGCGGGATAGGACCCAGTACTTC.